This TCR beta chain is drawn from a study of T cell responses to AZD1222 COVID-19 vaccine. Overall study: Pooled samples include second doses given at about 4 or 12 weeks.

Overall study results and limits: Without day 14 samples, only post-peak T cell repertoires were studied. Donors, mostly white British, included more females; clonal diversity was possibly underestimated.

Assay: immunoSEQ multiplex PCR; the TCRdb copy retains only in-frame clones and omits some. Here the sample spans approximately 120,000 clones, around 92% being singletons. CDR3 length: 16 amino acids. Germline values: CDR1 SGHVS, CDR2 FQNEAQ. The V segment lost 1 base and the J segment 7 bases; nucleotides outside the gene matches: 10. Points on this clone: Its target is not known.

The sequence was obtained from an adult in good health. The specimen comprised peripheral blood, sampled on day 0 of AZD1222 vaccination. The gene calls are TRBV7-8 and TRBJ2-1, with 7 bases lining up with TRBD2. CDR3 in amino acids: CASSLGVRERRNEQFF. The CDR3 DNA follows: TGTGCCAGCAGCTTAGGCGTGCGGGAGAGACGAAATGAGCAGTTCTTC.